Following are 30 T cell receptor beta chains from one sample sequenced in a study of blood T cell repertoires in COVID-19. Sequenced by immunoSEQ multiplex PCR; TCRdb stores in-frame clones only, minus some. This table has fewer than 120,000 clones, 85% to 90% appearing once. Sequencing was carried out using peripheral blood. These receptor sequences come from a woman aged 50 to 65 with acute or convalescent COVID-19.

The chain employs TRBV13 and TRBJ2-3; perhaps TRBD1 as D (6 bases). The CDR3 consists of 18 residues. V dropped 4 bases and J dropped 0 bases, with 20 bases sitting between them. CDR1 and CDR2 from the germline V gene are PRHDT and FYEKMQ (reference sequence). DNA for the CDR3: TGTGCCAGCAGCTCTTCAGGACAGACCCTCACTAGCACAGATACGCAGTATTTT. Translation: CASSSSGQTLTSTDTQYF. The full variable domain, rest sourced from reference TRBV13 and TRBJ2-3, is AAGVIQSPRHLIKEKRETATLKCYPIPRHDTVYWYQQGPGQDPQFLISFYEKMQSDKGSIPDRFSAQQFSDYHSELNMSSLELGDSALYFCASSSSGQTLTSTDTQYFGPGTRLTVL.

This chain links TRBV11-2 with TRBJ2-2, with 7 bases lining up with TRBD1. V dropped 2 bases and J dropped 7; count of bases not matched to a gene: 13. The V gene's germline CDR1 is SGHAT and CDR2 FQNNGV. This CDR3 is built from 17 residues. CDR3 DNA sequence: TGTGCCAGCAGCTTAAGGTACAGGGGTGAGAATCACGGGGAGCTGTTTTTT. Its translation: CASSLRYRGENHGELFF. The full variable domain, with the rest looked up from reference TRBV11-2 and TRBJ2-2, is EAGVAQSPRYKIIEKRQSVAFWCNPISGHATLYWYQQILGQGPKLLIQFQNNGVVDDSQLPKDRFSAERLKGVDSTLKIQPAKLEDSAVYLCASSLRYRGENHGELFFGEGSRLTVL.

The rearrangement uses TRBV10-3 and TRBJ2-3, with 10 nucleotides matching TRBD2. Germline V gene data show CDR1 as ENHRY and CDR2 as SYGVKD. The CDR3 covers 15 residues. The V segment lost 6 bases and the J segment 4 bases; nucleotides outside the gene matches: 7. The chain's CDR3 is CAISLSGRAPDTQYF. The CDR3 region has the DNA TGTGCCATCAGCCTCAGCGGGAGGGCCCCAGATACGCAGTATTTT.

J is TRBJ2-7 and V is TRBV24-1; D is undetermined. The CDR3 is 13 residues long. The germline V gene encodes CDR1 KGHDR and CDR2 SFDVKD. Trimming cost V 5 bases and J 2 bases, with 9 bases left between them. The CDR3 DNA is TGTGCCACCAGTGGAGCGACCACCTACGAGCAGTACTTC. It is translated as CATSGATTYEQYF.

This clone was seen only once. One end of the junction varies from germline; a read error may be responsible. The rearrangement links TRBV11-1 to TRBJ1-1; a weak D match, TRBD1 (5 bases). Germline assignment: CDR1 SGHAT and CDR2 FQDESV (reference sequence). This CDR3 comprises 15 residues. CDR3 amino acids: CASSIASTARSQAFF. In DNA form, the CDR3 reads TGTGCCAGCAGCATAGCCTCGACAGCGAGGTCGCAAGCTTTCTTT.

DNA of the CDR3: TGCAGCGTTGAAGATCCAGCGGGAGGGTTCTATGAGCAGTTCTTC. It codes for CSVEDPAGGFYEQFF. This sequence joins TRBV29-1 and TRBJ2-1; 10 bases agree with TRBD2. In germline, CDR1 is SQVTM, CDR2 ANQGSEA. The length of the CDR3 is 15 residues. Germline trimming cut 0 bases from V and 8 bases from J; bases unmatched to any gene: 7.

The gene calls are TRBV19 and TRBJ2-2, with 9 bases matching TRBD2. Per the germline V gene, CDR1 is LNHDA and CDR2 is SQIVND (reference sequence). V trimming: 7 bases; J trimming: 6 bases; junction bases outside the gene matches: 9. CDR3 length: 15 amino acids. CDR3 coding DNA: TGTGCCAGTATGGTAGCGGGAGCCTCGGCCGGGGAGCTGTTTTTT. The encoded protein is CASMVAGASAGELFF.

This chain uses TRBV27 with TRBJ2-3, with TRBD1 identical over 9 bases. J was trimmed by 2 bases and V by 2 bases; bases with no gene match: 5. The CDR3 covers 16 residues. Germline CDR1 reads MNHEY; CDR2 reads SMNVEV (reference sequence). CDR3 sequence (DNA): TGTGCCAGCAGTTTAGACAGGGGGGCCCTCACAGATACGCAGTATTTT. It yields the protein CASSLDRGALTDTQYF.

The chain recombines TRBV7-2 with TRBJ2-3; D remains unclear. This CDR3 is built from 16 residues. The V end was cut by 5 bases, the J end by 1 base, with 16 bases between. CDR1 is SGHTA, CDR2 FQGNSA, per germline. DNA for the CDR3: TGTGCCAGCAGCCTCAGCGCCTTTTGGGGCACAGATACGCAGTATTTT. It encodes CASSLSAFWGTDTQYF.

V usage is TRBV7-9 and J usage is TRBJ1-2, with D possibly matching TRBD1 (6 bases). Trimming stripped 1 base from V and 4 bases from J, with 16 bases between. The CDR3 has 16 residues. CDR1 and CDR2 (germline): SEHNR, FQNEAQ (reference sequence). This CDR3 reads CASSLGGGQDSYGYTF. The CDR3 bases are TGTGCCAGCAGCTTAGGGGGGGGCCAGGACTCCTATGGCTACACCTTC.

The chain carries TRBV19 and TRBJ1-4, with D possibly being TRBD1 (6 bases). The CDR3 is 14 residues long. V was pared by 7 bases and J by 8 bases, with 17 bases between. Germline values: CDR1 LNHDA, CDR2 SQIVND (reference sequence). CDR3 DNA sequence: TGTGCCAGTAAGGGGGACGGCGGTAGAGAAAAACTGTTTTTT. Translation gives CASKGDGGREKLFF. The full variable domain, rest sourced from reference TRBV19 and TRBJ1-4, is DGGITQSPKYLFRKEGQNVTLSCEQNLNHDAMYWYRQDPGQGLRLIYYSQIVNDFQKGDIAEGYSVSREKKESFPLTVTSAQKNPTAFYLCASKGDGGREKLFFGSGTQLSVL.

The chain carries TRBV28 and TRBJ1-1, with 9 bases aligning to TRBD1. The CDR3 is 17 residues long. The V gene's germline CDR1 is MDHEN and CDR2 SYDVKM. Losses at the gene ends were 3 bases for V and 1 base for J; bases not matched to a gene: 9. In nucleotides, the CDR3 is TGTGCCAGCAGTTTCCCGGGACAGGGAGGTGAGAACACTGAAGCTTTCTTT. Translated, it gives CASSFPGQGGENTEAFF.

In its sample, this clone was seen once. J is TRBJ1-6 and V is TRBV7-9, with a possible D match to TRBD1 (5 bases). V was pared by 1 base and J by 6 bases, with 7 bases between. The CDR3 loop spans 14 amino acids. CDR1 SEHNR and CDR2 FQNEAQ come from the germline V gene (reference sequence). The CDR3 region is CASSLGGVNSPLHF. The CDR3 bases are TGTGCCAGCAGCTTAGGGGGGGTTAATTCACCCCTCCACTTT. Variable domain in full (rest from reference TRBV7-9 and TRBJ1-6): DTGVSQNPRHKITKRGQNVTFRCDPISEHNRLYWYRQTLGQGPEFLTYFQNEAQLEKSRLLSDRFSAERPKGSFSTLEIQRTEQGDSAMYLCASSLGGVNSPLHFGNGTRLTVT.

The V gene is TRBV5-6, the J gene TRBJ2-1, with 13 bases fitting TRBD2. The CDR3 covers 16 residues. V shed 4 bases and J 6 bases; nucleotides not matched to a gene: 7. From germline, CDR1 is SGHDT and CDR2 YYEEEE. In nucleotides, the CDR3 is TGTGCCAGCAGCCTATGGACTAGCGGGAGTTTCAATGAGCAGTTCTTC. Protein product: CASSLWTSGSFNEQFF.

The CDR3 spells CASSLKAGGLYNEQFF. CDR3 nucleotides: TGTGCCAGCAGCCTTAAAGCGGGAGGGCTTTACAATGAGCAGTTCTTC. This chain joins TRBV4-2 and TRBJ2-1; 10 nucleotides align to TRBD2. The V gene's germline CDR1 is LGHNA and CDR2 YNFKEQ. The CDR3 totals 16 residues. The V segment lost 4 bases and the J segment 4 bases; nucleotides outside the gene matches: 7.

The chain is built from TRBV3-1 (or the pseudogene TRBV3-2) and TRBJ2-1; D might be TRBD2 (5 bases). V lost 6 bases and J lost 4, with 13 bases in between. Looked up from germline, CDR1 is LGHDT and CDR2 is YNNKEL (reference sequence). The CDR3 totals 14 residues. CDR3 residues: CASRRSGAYNEQFF. The DNA of the CDR3 is TGTGCCAGCAGACGAAGCGGAGCGTACAATGAGCAGTTCTTC.

V gene TRBV19 combines with J gene TRBJ2-5; possibly TRBD1 for D (6 bases). V was trimmed by 5 bases and J by 5 bases, leaving 15 bases between them. The germline V gene encodes CDR1 LNHDA and CDR2 SQIVND (reference sequence). This CDR3 is built from 14 residues. The CDR3, as DNA: TGTGCCAGTAGTCAGGGACATAACCTGGAGACCCAGTACTTC. Protein: CASSQGHNLETQYF.

V is TRBV2 and J is TRBJ1-4, with D perhaps matching TRBD1 (6 bases). The CDR3 has 13 amino acids. V gave up 7 bases and J gave up 8 bases, with 14 bases separating them. CDR1 and CDR2 (germline): SNHLY, FYNNEI. The CDR3 sequence: CASIGTTLEKLFF. The CDR3, as DNA: TGTGCCAGCATTGGGACAACACTAGAAAAACTGTTTTTT.

V and J are TRBV5-1 and TRBJ2-7, with a tentative D call TRBD2 (6 bases). The length of the CDR3 is 15 residues. V was clipped by 4 bases and J by 1 base, with 15 bases between them. The germline CDR1 and CDR2 sequences are SGHRS and YFSETQ. CDR3 DNA: TGCGCCAGCAGCGACCCCCGCGGACTATCCTACGAGCAGTACTTC. Residues: CASSDPRGLSYEQYF. Drawing the rest from reference TRBV5-1 and TRBJ2-7, the complete variable domain is KAGVTQTPRYLIKTRGQQVTLSCSPISGHRSVSWYQQTPGQGLQFLFEYFSETQRNKGNFPGRFSGRQFSNSRSEMNVSTLELGDSALYLCASSDPRGLSYEQYFGPGTRLTVT.

For the CDR3, the DNA is TGTGCCAGCAGTGCCACTAGCGTAGAAGAGACCCAGTACTTC. Translating gives CASSATSVEETQYF. The gene calls are TRBV2 and TRBJ2-5; TRBD2 matches 7 bases. The length of the CDR3 is 14 residues. The germline V gene encodes CDR1 SNHLY and CDR2 FYNNEI. Losses at the gene ends were 4 bases for V and 3 bases for J; bases not matched to a gene: 5.

The V and J genes are TRBV6-6 and TRBJ1-6, with D unclear. The germline V gene encodes CDR1 MNHNY and CDR2 SVGAGI (reference sequence). The V and J ends lost 6 bases and 7 bases respectively, with 13 bases between them. The CDR3 runs to 14 residues. CDR3 loop: CASSPLGGNSPLHF. CDR3 nucleotide sequence: TGTGCCAGCAGCCCCCTAGGTGGGAATTCACCCCTCCACTTT.

The chain uses TRBV10-1 and TRBJ2-4; D is uncertain. The CDR3 is 12 residues long. Germline CDR1 is WNHNN and CDR2 is SYGVQD (reference sequence). V gave up 2 bases and J gave up 9 bases, with 8 bases separating them. The CDR3 sequence is CASSEGSSIQYF. The CDR3, as DNA: TGCGCCAGCAGTGAGGGCTCCTCCATTCAGTACTTC.

This clone was recorded once. The chain uses TRBV28 and TRBJ2-1; 8 nucleotides line up with TRBD1. Germline CDR1 MDHEN, CDR2 SYDVKM. Trimming at V came to 6 bases and at J to 2 bases, leaving 6 bases not matched to a gene. CDR3 length equals 15 residues. The CDR3 spells CASRWTGSTYNEQFF. In DNA, the CDR3 is TGTGCCAGCAGATGGACAGGGTCGACCTACAATGAGCAGTTCTTC.

V usage is TRBV29-1 and J usage is TRBJ2-1; 11 positions agree with TRBD2. CDR3 size: 15 residues. Germline CDR1 is SQVTM and CDR2 is ANQGSEA. The V gene end was trimmed by 6 bases and the J gene end by 7 bases; junction bases not matched to a gene: 11. CDR3 coding DNA: TGCAGCGTGGCTGGGACTAGCGGAGTGGGGAATGAGCAGTTCTTC. Its protein product is CSVAGTSGVGNEQFF.

The rearrangement joins TRBV14 to TRBJ2-1; 10 nucleotides match TRBD2. The CDR3 has 17 residues. Losses at the gene ends were 4 bases for V and 2 bases for J; bases not matched to a gene: 8. CDR1 and CDR2 from the germline V gene are SGHDN and FVKESK. In DNA form, the CDR3 reads TGTGCCAGCAGCCTCGGGACTAGCGTCTCCCCCTACAATGAGCAGTTCTTC. This codes for CASSLGTSVSPYNEQFF.

The rearrangement links TRBV7-6 to TRBJ1-3, with TRBD1 matching over 9 bases. This CDR3 is 15 amino acids long. Germline V gives CDR1 SGHVS, CDR2 FNYEAQ. The V gene end was trimmed by 1 base and the J gene end by 2 bases; junction bases not matched to a gene: 0. CDR3: CASSLGTGAGNTIYF. CDR3 DNA sequence: TGTGCCAGCAGCTTAGGGACAGGGGCTGGAAACACCATATATTTT.

The chain employs TRBV5-1 and TRBJ1-5, with TRBD1 matching 8 bases. Per germline, CDR1 SGHRS and CDR2 YFSETQ. Trimming took 0 bases from V and 7 from J; bases not matched to a gene: 3. The CDR3 is 14 residues long. The CDR3 spells CASSLAGGWQPQHF. The CDR3 DNA follows: TGCGCCAGCAGCTTGGCAGGGGGCTGGCAGCCCCAGCATTTT.

The V and J genes are TRBV29-1 and TRBJ1-1; D is unclear. Germline values: CDR1 SQVTM, CDR2 ANQGSEA. Trimming removed 2 bases from V and 3 bases from J, with 7 bases in between. The CDR3 totals 12 residues. This chain's CDR3 is CSVEKQYTEAFF. The CDR3 DNA follows: TGCAGCGTTGAAAAACAGTACACTGAAGCTTTCTTT.

In its sample, this clone was seen once. The chain recombines TRBV19 with TRBJ2-6; 7 bases are shared with TRBD1. Germline V gene data show CDR1 as LNHDA and CDR2 as SQIVND (reference sequence). V shed 6 bases and J 2 bases; nucleotides not matched to a gene: 13. The CDR3 consists of 18 residues. DNA for the CDR3: TGTGCCAGTAGCCGAGACAGGGTGGGAACAACTGGGGCCAACGTCCTGACTTTC. This sequence encodes CASSRDRVGTTGANVLTF.

The V and J genes are TRBV27 and TRBJ2-5, with TRBD1 identical over 7 bases. With V trimmed by 5 bases and J by 5 bases, 5 bases remained unmatched. The CDR3 sequence is 13 residues long. The germline V gene has CDR1 MNHEY and CDR2 SMNVEV (reference sequence). The DNA of the CDR3 is TGTGCCAGCAGTCCCAGGGGGTGGGAGACCCAGTACTTC. It yields the protein CASSPRGWETQYF.